Each of the 9 T cell receptor beta chains below was sequenced from the same sample in a study of technical replicates of blood from a handful of donors (dated by TCRdb to the late 2010s). Library creation used the immunoSEQ multiplex PCR assay. Not all clones reach the TCRdb copy of this immuneACCESS table, which keeps in-frame sequences only. Checked studies attribute under half of the gap to unresolved V genes and leave the rest unexplained. The sample includes fewer than 95,000 clones, with around 90% observed a single time. 0.25% of the sample belongs to the ten largest clones. The source material was T cells isolated from PBMCs. The receptor set was obtained from a human donor in good health.

The chain couples TRBV6-1 to TRBJ2-1; 10 bases agree with TRBD2. With V trimmed by 2 bases and J by 4 bases, 8 bases remained unmatched. This CDR3 spans 17 amino acids. Per germline, CDR1 MNHNS and CDR2 SASEGT. CDR3 coding DNA: TGTGCCAGCAGTGAATATCTAACTAGCGGGGCTTACAATGAGCAGTTCTTC. This translates into CASSEYLTSGAYNEQFF.

This clone was counted a single time. CDR3 in DNA: TGTGCCTGGACCCCAGGACTAGCGGAATGGTCTGGGGCCAACGTCCTGACTTTC. It encodes CAWTPGLAEWSGANVLTF. The rearrangement uses TRBV30 and TRBJ2-6, with 10 bases that match TRBD2. CDR1 is GTSNPN and CDR2 is SVGIG in the germline V gene (reference sequence). The J segment lost 1 base and the V segment lost 4 bases, leaving 10 bases of the junction unmatched. The CDR3 totals 18 residues.

The rearrangement uses TRBV19 and TRBJ1-6, with 9 bases lining up with TRBD1. Germline assignment: CDR1 LNHDA and CDR2 SQIVND (reference sequence). The junction had 8 bases not matched to a gene; V was cut back by 5 bases and J by 9 bases. The CDR3 is made up of 15 amino acids. CDR3 loop: CASSAQGAGSSPLHF. DNA of the CDR3: TGTGCCAGTAGTGCACAGGGGGCCGGCAGTTCACCCCTCCACTTT.

This rearrangement joins TRBV2 to TRBJ2-3; 7 bases fit TRBD1. Germline assignment: CDR1 SNHLY and CDR2 FYNNEI. V gave up 5 bases and J gave up 0 bases; unmatched junction bases: 5. The CDR3 covers 15 residues. CDR3 sequence: CASSSGQASTDTQYF. Written as DNA, the CDR3 is TGTGCCAGCAGTTCCGGACAGGCTAGCACAGATACGCAGTATTTT.

The chain couples TRBV5-1 to TRBJ1-1; possibly TRBD1 for D (5 bases). This CDR3 spans 16 amino acids. Germline loops: CDR1 SGHRS, CDR2 YFSETQ. The V end was cut by 7 bases, the J end by 2 bases, with 21 bases between. The CDR3, as DNA: TGCGCCAGCTCCATTCTAGGAGGGGACCTAAACACTGAAGCTTTCTTT. Translated, it gives CASSILGGDLNTEAFF.

The chain couples TRBV7-2 to TRBJ1-1; D gene unclear. The germline CDR1 and CDR2 sequences are SGHTA and FQGNSA. The V and J ends lost 5 bases and 8 bases respectively, with 24 bases between them. The CDR3 sequence is 16 residues long. The CDR3 DNA reads TGTGCCAGCAGCCGGGGAACCTACGGGTCACGCCAAGAAGCTTTCTTT. Protein product: CASSRGTYGSRQEAFF.

The rearrangement uses TRBV4-1 and TRBJ2-7; D might be TRBD1 (5 bases). From germline, CDR1 is MGHRA and CDR2 YSYEKL. CDR3 length equals 14 residues. V lost 1 base, J lost 4 bases, and 11 bases lay in between. DNA of the CDR3: TGCGCCAGCAGCCAAGCGAAGACAGAGTACGAGCAGTACTTC. It codes for CASSQAKTEYEQYF.

The CDR3 reads CASSQGTSWYNEQFF. CDR3 nucleotides: TGTGCCAGCAGCCAAGGGACTAGTTGGTACAATGAGCAGTTCTTC. This rearrangement joins TRBV4-2 to TRBJ2-1; TRBD2 matches 7 bases. V was clipped by 1 base and J by 4 bases; unmatched bases: 4. Germline-derived CDR1 and CDR2 are LGHNA and YNFKEQ. This CDR3 is 15 amino acids long.

The rearrangement uses TRBV7-9 and TRBJ1-1; D gene unclear. The germline V and J ends were trimmed by 1 base and 0 bases, with 9 bases remaining between them. The CDR3 length is 15 residues. Looked up from germline, CDR1 is SEHNR and CDR2 is FQNEAQ (reference sequence). DNA of the CDR3: TGTGCCAGCAGCTTAGGAACGAGCATGAACACTGAAGCTTTCTTT. It specifies CASSLGTSMNTEAFF.